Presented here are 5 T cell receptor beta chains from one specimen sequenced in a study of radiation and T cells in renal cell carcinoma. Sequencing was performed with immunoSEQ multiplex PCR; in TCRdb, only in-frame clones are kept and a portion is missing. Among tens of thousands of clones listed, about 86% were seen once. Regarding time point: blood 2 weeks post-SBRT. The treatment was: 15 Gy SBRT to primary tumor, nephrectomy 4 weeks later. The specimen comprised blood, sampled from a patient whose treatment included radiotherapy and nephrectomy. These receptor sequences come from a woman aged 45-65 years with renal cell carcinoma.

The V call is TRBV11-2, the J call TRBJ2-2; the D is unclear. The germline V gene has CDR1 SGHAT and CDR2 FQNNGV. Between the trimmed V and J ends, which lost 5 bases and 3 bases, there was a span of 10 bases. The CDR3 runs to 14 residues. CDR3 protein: CASSRHGDTGELFF. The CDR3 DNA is TGTGCCAGCAGCCGTCACGGCGACACCGGGGAGCTGTTTTTT.

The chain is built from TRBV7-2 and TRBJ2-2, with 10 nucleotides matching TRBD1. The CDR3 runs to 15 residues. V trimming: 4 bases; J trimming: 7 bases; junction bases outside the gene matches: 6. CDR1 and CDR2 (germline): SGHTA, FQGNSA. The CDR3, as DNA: TGTGCCAGCAGCTATGGGACAGGGGATGTCGGGGAGCTGTTTTTT. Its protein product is CASSYGTGDVGELFF.

Written as DNA, the CDR3 is TGCGCCAGCACTTTGGGGACTAGCGGAACCACAGATACGCAGTATTTT. It is translated as CASTLGTSGTTDTQYF. The chain employs TRBV5-1 and TRBJ2-3, with 11 bases lining up with TRBD2. CDR3 length equals 16 residues. Per germline, CDR1 SGHRS and CDR2 YFSETQ. With V trimmed by 6 bases and J by 2 bases, 8 bases remained unmatched.

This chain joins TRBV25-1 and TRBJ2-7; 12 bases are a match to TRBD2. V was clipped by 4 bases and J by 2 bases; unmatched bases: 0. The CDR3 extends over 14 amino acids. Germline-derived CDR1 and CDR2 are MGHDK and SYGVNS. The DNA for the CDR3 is TGTGCCAGCAGTGGGACTAGCGGGGCCTACGAGCAGTACTTC. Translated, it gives CASSGTSGAYEQYF.

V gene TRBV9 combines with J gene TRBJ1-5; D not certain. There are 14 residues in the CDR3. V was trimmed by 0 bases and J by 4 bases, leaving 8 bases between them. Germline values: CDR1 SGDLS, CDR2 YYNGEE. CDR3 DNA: TGTGCCAGCAGCGTAGCGGGGAGTAATCAGCCCCAGCATTTT. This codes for CASSVAGSNQPQHF.